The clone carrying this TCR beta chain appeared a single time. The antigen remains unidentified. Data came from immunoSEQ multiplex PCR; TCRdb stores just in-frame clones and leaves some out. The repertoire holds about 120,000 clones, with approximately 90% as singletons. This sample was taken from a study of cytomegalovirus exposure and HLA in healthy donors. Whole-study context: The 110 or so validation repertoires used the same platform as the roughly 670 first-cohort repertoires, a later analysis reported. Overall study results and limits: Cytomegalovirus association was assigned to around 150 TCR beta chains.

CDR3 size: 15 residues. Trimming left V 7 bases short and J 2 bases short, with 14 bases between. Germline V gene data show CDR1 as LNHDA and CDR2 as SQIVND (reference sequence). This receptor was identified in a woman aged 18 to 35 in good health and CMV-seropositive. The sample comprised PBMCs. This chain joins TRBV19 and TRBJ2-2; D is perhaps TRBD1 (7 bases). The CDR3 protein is CASKEGAINTGELFF. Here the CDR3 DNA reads TGTGCCAGTAAGGAGGGGGCCATTAACACCGGGGAGCTGTTTTTT.